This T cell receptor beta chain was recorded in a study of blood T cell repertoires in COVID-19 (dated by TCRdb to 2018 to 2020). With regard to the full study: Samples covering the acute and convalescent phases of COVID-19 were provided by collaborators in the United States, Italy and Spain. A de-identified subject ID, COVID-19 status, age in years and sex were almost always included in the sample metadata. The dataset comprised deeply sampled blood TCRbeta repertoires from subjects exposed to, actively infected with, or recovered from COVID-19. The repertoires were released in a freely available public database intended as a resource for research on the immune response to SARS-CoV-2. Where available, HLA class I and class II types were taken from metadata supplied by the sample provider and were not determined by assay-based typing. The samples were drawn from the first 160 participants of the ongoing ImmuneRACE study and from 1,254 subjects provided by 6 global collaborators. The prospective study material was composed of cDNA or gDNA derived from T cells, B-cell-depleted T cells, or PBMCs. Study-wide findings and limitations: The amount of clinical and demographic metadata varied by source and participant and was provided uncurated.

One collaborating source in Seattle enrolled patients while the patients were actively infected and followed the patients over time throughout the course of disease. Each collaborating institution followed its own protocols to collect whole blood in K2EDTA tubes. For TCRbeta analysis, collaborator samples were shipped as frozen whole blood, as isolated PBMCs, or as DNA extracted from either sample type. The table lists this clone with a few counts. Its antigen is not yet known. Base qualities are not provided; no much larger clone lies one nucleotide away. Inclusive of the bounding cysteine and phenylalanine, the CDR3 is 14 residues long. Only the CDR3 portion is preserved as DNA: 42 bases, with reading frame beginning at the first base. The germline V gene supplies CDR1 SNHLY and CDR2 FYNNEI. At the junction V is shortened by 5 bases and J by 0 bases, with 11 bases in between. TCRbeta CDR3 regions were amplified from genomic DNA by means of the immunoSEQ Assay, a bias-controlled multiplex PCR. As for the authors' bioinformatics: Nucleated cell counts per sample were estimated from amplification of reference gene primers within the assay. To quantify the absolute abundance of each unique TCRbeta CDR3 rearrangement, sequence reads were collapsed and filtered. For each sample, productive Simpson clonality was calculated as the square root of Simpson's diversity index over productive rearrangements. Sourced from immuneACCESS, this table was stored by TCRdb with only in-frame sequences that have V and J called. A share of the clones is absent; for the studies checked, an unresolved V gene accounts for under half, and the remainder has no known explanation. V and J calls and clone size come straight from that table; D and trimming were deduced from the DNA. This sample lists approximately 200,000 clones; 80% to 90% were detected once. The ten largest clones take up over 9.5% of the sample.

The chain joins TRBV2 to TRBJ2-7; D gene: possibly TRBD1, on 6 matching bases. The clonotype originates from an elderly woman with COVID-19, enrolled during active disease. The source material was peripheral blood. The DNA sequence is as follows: TGTGCCAGCAGTTTCGACAGGTTCTCCTACGAGCAGTACTTC. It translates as CASSFDRFSYEQYF.